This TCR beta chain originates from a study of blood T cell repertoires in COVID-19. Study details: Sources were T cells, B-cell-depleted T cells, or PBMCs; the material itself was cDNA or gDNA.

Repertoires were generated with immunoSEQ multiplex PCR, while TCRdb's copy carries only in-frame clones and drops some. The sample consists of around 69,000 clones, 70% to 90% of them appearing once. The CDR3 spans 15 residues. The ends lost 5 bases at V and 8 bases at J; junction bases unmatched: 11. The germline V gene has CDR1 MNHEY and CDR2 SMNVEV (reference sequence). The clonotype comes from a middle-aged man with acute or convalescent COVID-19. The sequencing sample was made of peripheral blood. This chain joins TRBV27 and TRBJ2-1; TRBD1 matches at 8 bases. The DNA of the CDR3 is TGTGCCAGCAGTCCCCGGACAGGGAAGGCGGATGAGCAGTTCTTC. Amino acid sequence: CASSPRTGKADEQFF.